The 20 T cell receptor beta chains in this list originate from one sample, sequenced in a study of blood T cell repertoires in COVID-19 (dated by TCRdb to the early 2020s). Library prep was done by the immunoSEQ multiplex PCR assay. Held by TCRdb, this immuneACCESS table contains in-frame sequences only and omits some clones. Under half of the omission traces to an unresolved V gene where checked; the cause of the rest is unknown. This sample comprises around 47,000 clones, approximately 90% of them detected only once. Approximately 10% of the sample is taken by the ten largest. The sequenced sample was peripheral blood. The receptors originated from a man between 50 and 59 years old with active COVID-19.

This clone was observed a few times. This sequence joins TRBV19 and TRBJ2-7, with D possibly being TRBD2 (7 bases). Germline V gene sequence: CDR1 LNHDA, CDR2 SQIVND (reference sequence). V dropped 2 bases and J dropped 7 bases, with 21 bases sitting between them. The CDR3 has 16 residues. The CDR3 DNA sequence: TGTGCCAGTAGTATAAGGAGCGGGACATCCCCGGAAGAGCAGTACTTC. Its protein product is CASSIRSGTSPEEQYF. Filled out from reference TRBV19 and TRBJ2-7, the complete variable domain reads DGGITQSPKYLFRKEGQNVTLSCEQNLNHDAMYWYRQDPGQGLRLIYYSQIVNDFQKGDIAEGYSVSREKKESFPLTVTSAQKNPTAFYLCASSIRSGTSPEEQYFGPGTRLTVT.

The V gene is TRBV7-9, the J gene TRBJ2-7; TRBD2 aligns across 9 bases. V shed 8 bases, J shed 3 bases, and the junction held 23 bases outside the gene matches. Germline V CDR1 and CDR2: SEHNR, FQNEAQ (reference sequence). The CDR3 is made up of 19 amino acids. The CDR3 DNA is TGTGCCAGCCCCCCGCCTAGGGGAGAGGCTAGCGGGACGCACTACGAGCAGTACTTC. Protein sequence: CASPPPRGEASGTHYEQYF.

The V and J genes are TRBV27 and TRBJ2-5; 9 nucleotides line up with TRBD2. V gave up 2 bases and J gave up 5 bases; unmatched junction bases: 15. Germline V gene sequence: CDR1 MNHEY, CDR2 SMNVEV (reference sequence). The length of the CDR3 is 18 residues. The CDR3, as DNA: TGTGCCAGCAGTTTAGCCGGTTGGCGGGAGGGTAGTGATGAGACCCAGTACTTC. Its translation: CASSLAGWREGSDETQYF.

This clone was seen once. The V gene is TRBV11-2, the J gene TRBJ2-7; 8 bases are a match to TRBD2. After removal of 1 base from V and 1 base from J, the junction contained 3 bases not matched to a gene. The V gene's germline CDR1 is SGHAT and CDR2 FQNNGV. The CDR3 spans 15 residues. This CDR3 is CASSLVAGGSYEQYF. The CDR3, as DNA: TGTGCCAGCAGCTTAGTCGCGGGAGGATCCTACGAGCAGTACTTC.

Written as DNA, the CDR3 is TGCGCCAGCAGCTTGGGACAGAGCGAAAACATTCAGTACTTC. Translation gives CASSLGQSENIQYF. This chain connects TRBV5-1 to TRBJ2-4; D might be TRBD1 (5 bases). The V and J ends lost 0 bases and 5 bases respectively, with 9 bases between them. CDR3 length: 14 amino acids. Per germline, CDR1 SGHRS and CDR2 YFSETQ.

The rearrangement joins TRBV2 to TRBJ2-1, with TRBD2 matching 7 bases. The V gene end was trimmed by 4 bases and the J gene end by 5 bases; junction bases not matched to a gene: 8. The CDR3 is 15 residues long. The germline gives CDR1 SNHLY, CDR2 FYNNEI. DNA for the CDR3: TGTGCCAGCAGTGTCCGCGGGGGAATAGACAATGAGCAGTTCTTC. Translating it yields CASSVRGGIDNEQFF.

This clone was detected a few times. The chain uses TRBV10-3 and TRBJ1-4; D is unclear. V lost 4 bases and J 2 bases, leaving 5 bases between the germline ends. The germline V gene has CDR1 ENHRY and CDR2 SYGVKD. The CDR3 spans 13 residues. In DNA form, the CDR3 reads TGTGCCATCAGTGGAGGGACTAATGAAAAACTGTTTTTT. Protein: CAISGGTNEKLFF.

The J gene is TRBJ2-6, the V gene TRBV5-1, with D possibly matching TRBD2 (6 bases). CDR1 is SGHRS and CDR2 is YFSETQ in the germline V gene. V gave up 4 bases and J gave up 0 bases, with 8 bases separating them. The CDR3 is 15 residues long. In DNA form, the CDR3 reads TGCGCCAGCAGCCCGGGAGTCTCTGGGGCCAACGTCCTGACTTTC. Translation: CASSPGVSGANVLTF.

The chain uses TRBV5-1 and TRBJ1-6; TRBD1 is a possible D gene (6 bases). This CDR3 comprises 15 residues. V dropped 4 bases and J dropped 3 bases, with 11 bases sitting between them. CDR1 and CDR2 (germline): SGHRS, YFSETQ. For the CDR3, the DNA is TGCGCCAGCAGCCTCACAGGGAGCTATAATTCACCCCTCCACTTT. Its translation is CASSLTGSYNSPLHF. The complete variable domain, with remaining parts taken from reference TRBV5-1 and TRBJ1-6, reads KAGVTQTPRYLIKTRGQQVTLSCSPISGHRSVSWYQQTPGQGLQFLFEYFSETQRNKGNFPGRFSGRQFSNSRSEMNVSTLELGDSALYLCASSLTGSYNSPLHFGNGTRLTVT.

The J gene is TRBJ2-5, the V gene TRBV15; TRBD1 agrees at 7 bases. Per germline, CDR1 LNHNV and CDR2 YYDKDF (reference sequence). Trimming removed 1 base from V and 2 bases from J; junction bases left unmatched: 1. The CDR3 totals 14 residues. CDR3 region: CATSRGTGQETQYF. CDR3 bases: TGTGCCACCAGCAGAGGGACAGGACAAGAGACCCAGTACTTC.

The genes are TRBV14 and TRBJ2-7, with 7 bases that match TRBD1. Germline V gene data show CDR1 as SGHDN and CDR2 as FVKESK. Trimming took 0 bases from V and 1 from J; bases not matched to a gene: 6. This CDR3 contains 16 residues. This CDR3 reads CASSQDEETGSYEQYF. CDR3 sequence (DNA): TGTGCCAGCAGCCAAGATGAGGAGACAGGGTCCTACGAGCAGTACTTC. The full variable domain, its missing parts supplied by reference TRBV14 and TRBJ2-7, is EAGVTQFPSHSVIEKGQTVTLRCDPISGHDNLYWYRRVMGKEIKFLLHFVKESKQDESGMPNNRFLAERTGGTYSTLKVQPAELEDSGVYFCASSQDEETGSYEQYFGPGTRLTVT.

The count of this clone is one. The V gene is TRBV28, the J gene TRBJ1-2, with TRBD1 matching over 7 bases. With 1 base clipped from V and 5 bases from J, the junction kept 7 bases outside the gene matches. The V gene's germline CDR1 is MDHEN and CDR2 SYDVKM. This CDR3 contains 15 residues. The CDR3 is CASSLLIGQAYGYTF. The CDR3 DNA is TGTGCCAGCAGTTTATTAATCGGACAGGCGTATGGCTACACCTTC.

The chain couples TRBV6-5 to TRBJ2-3; D ambiguous. Germline CDR1 is MNHEY and CDR2 is SVGAGI. The CDR3 has 14 amino acids. Trimming removed 6 bases from V and 0 bases from J, with 10 bases in between. CDR3 sequence: CASRQQLSTDTQYF. CDR3 nucleotide sequence: TGTGCCAGCAGACAACAGCTGAGCACAGATACGCAGTATTTT.

This sequence joins TRBV5-1 and TRBJ2-7, with 8 nucleotides matching TRBD1. With V trimmed by 4 bases and J by 5 bases, 5 bases remained unmatched. Looked up from germline, CDR1 is SGHRS and CDR2 is YFSETQ. This CDR3 is 13 amino acids long. CDR3 residues: CASSRTGSNEQYF. CDR3 DNA: TGCGCCAGCAGCCGGACAGGGAGTAACGAGCAGTACTTC. Based on the CDR3 plus reference TRBV5-1 and TRBJ2-7, the full variable domain is KAGVTQTPRYLIKTRGQQVTLSCSPISGHRSVSWYQQTPGQGLQFLFEYFSETQRNKGNFPGRFSGRQFSNSRSEMNVSTLELGDSALYLCASSRTGSNEQYFGPGTRLTVT.

V is TRBV30 and J is TRBJ2-5; 8 bases fit TRBD1. There are 13 residues in the CDR3. Germline V gives CDR1 GTSNPN, CDR2 SVGIG (reference sequence). With 0 bases clipped from V and 4 bases from J, the junction kept 1 base outside the gene matches. CDR3 in DNA: TGTGCCTGGAGTGTACAGGGGGGAGAGACCCAGTACTTC. It encodes CAWSVQGGETQYF.

The chain uses TRBV11-2 and TRBJ1-1, with 9 bases aligning to TRBD1. CDR1 is SGHAT, CDR2 FQNNGV, per germline. The J segment lost 8 bases and the V segment lost 1 base, leaving 11 bases of the junction unmatched. There are 16 residues in the CDR3. CDR3 nucleotide sequence: TGTGCCAGCAGCTTAGTGGGGACAGGGTTACCGGGGGAAGCTTTCTTT. Protein product: CASSLVGTGLPGEAFF.

The chain has TRBV10-3 and TRBJ2-1, with TRBD2 matching over 8 bases. V was pared by 2 bases and J by 6 bases, with 3 bases of the junction left unmatched. Looked up from germline, CDR1 is ENHRY and CDR2 is SYGVKD. This CDR3 has 14 residues. The DNA of the CDR3 is TGTGCCATCAGTGAGGGGACTAGGTCCAATGAGCAGTTCTTC. As protein: CAISEGTRSNEQFF.

The chain has TRBV6-1 and TRBJ2-3; the match to TRBD2 covers 7 bases. This CDR3 region has 15 residues. The V gene's germline CDR1 is MNHNS and CDR2 SASEGT. The ends lost 2 bases at V and 4 bases at J; junction bases unmatched: 6. CDR3 amino acids: CASSESGLVADTQYF. CDR3 bases: TGTGCCAGCAGTGAAAGCGGACTAGTTGCAGATACGCAGTATTTT.

The chain has TRBV29-1 and TRBJ2-7; the match to TRBD1 covers 11 bases. This CDR3 comprises 12 residues. Germline V gene lookup returns CDR1 SQVTM and CDR2 ANQGSEA. V lost 3 bases and J lost 5; bases outside the gene matches: 0. The CDR3 nucleotides read TGCAGCGTTGAGGGACAGGGGGACGAGCAGTACTTC. Encoded protein: CSVEGQGDEQYF.

The rearrangement links TRBV5-4 to TRBJ1-2; 7 bases map to TRBD1. CDR3 length: 14 amino acids. With 1 base clipped from V and 7 bases from J, the junction kept 7 bases outside the gene matches. CDR1 is SGHNT, CDR2 YYREEE, per germline (reference sequence). Here the CDR3 reads CASSLSYRGRGYTF. The DNA of the CDR3 is TGTGCCAGCAGCTTGAGTTACAGGGGACGTGGCTACACCTTC.